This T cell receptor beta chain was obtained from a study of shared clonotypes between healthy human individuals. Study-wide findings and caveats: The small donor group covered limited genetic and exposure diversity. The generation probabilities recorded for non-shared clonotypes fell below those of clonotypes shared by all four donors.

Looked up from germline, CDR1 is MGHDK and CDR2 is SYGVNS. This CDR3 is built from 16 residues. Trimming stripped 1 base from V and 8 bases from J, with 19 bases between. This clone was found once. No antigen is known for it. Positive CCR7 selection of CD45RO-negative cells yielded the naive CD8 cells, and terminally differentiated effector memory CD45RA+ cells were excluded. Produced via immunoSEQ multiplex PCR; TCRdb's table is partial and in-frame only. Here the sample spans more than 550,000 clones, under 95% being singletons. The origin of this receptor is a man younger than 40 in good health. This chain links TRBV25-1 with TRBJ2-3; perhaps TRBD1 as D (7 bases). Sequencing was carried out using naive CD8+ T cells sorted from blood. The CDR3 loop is CASSEWGDSFPFTQYF. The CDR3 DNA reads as TGTGCCAGCAGTGAATGGGGGGACAGCTTTCCATTTACGCAGTATTTT.